This T cell receptor (beta chain) originates from a study of blood T cell repertoires in COVID-19. Sequencing was performed with immunoSEQ multiplex PCR; in TCRdb, only in-frame clones are kept and a portion is missing. The sample shows about 290,000 clones, around 88% of them seen only once. This CDR3 is 14 amino acids long. CDR1 is SQVTM, CDR2 ANQGSEA, per germline. Trimming shortened V by 3 bases and J by 2 bases, and 10 bases separated the two germline ends. The TCR originated in a man aged 40-55 years with acute or convalescent COVID-19. The sequenced material came from peripheral blood. V gene TRBV29-1 combines with J gene TRBJ2-2; possibly TRBD1 for D (5 bases). In DNA form, the CDR3 reads TGCAGCGTTGACGGGCAGGGAAACACCGGGGAGCTGTTTTTT. This gives the protein CSVDGQGNTGELFF.